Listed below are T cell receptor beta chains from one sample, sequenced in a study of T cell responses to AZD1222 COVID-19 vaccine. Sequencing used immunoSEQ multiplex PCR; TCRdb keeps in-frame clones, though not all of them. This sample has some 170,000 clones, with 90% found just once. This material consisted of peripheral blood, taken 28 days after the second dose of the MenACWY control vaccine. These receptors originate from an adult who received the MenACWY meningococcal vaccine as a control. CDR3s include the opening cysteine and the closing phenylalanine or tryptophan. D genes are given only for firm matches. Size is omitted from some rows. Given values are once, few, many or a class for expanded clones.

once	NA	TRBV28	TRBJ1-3	TGTGCCAGCAGTTTATTTCAGGGGCGGAGGGACACCATATATTTT	CASSLFQGRRDTIYF
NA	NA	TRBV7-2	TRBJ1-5	TGTGCCAGCAGCTTAGACAGATATCAGCCCCAGCATTTT	CASSLDRYQPQHF
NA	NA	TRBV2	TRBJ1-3	TGTGCCAGCGGCGGGGGGGACGGAAACACCATATATTTT	CASGGGDGNTIYF
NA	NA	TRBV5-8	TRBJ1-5	TGTGCCAGCAGCACCCTCAGGTATCGGGGGGATCGAAATCAGCCCCAGCATTTT	CASSTLRYRGDRNQPQHF
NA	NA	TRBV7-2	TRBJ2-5	TGTGCCAGCAGCTTAATGGGTCGGGAGACCCAGTACTTC	CASSLMGRETQYF
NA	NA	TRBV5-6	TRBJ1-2	TGTGCCAGCAGCTTGCAATCTCCTGGCTACACCTTC	CASSLQSPGYTF
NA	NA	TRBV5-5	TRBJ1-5	TGTGCCAGCAGTAATAGAGGAGAACAGCTCAATCAGCCCCAGCATTTT	CASSNRGEQLNQPQHF
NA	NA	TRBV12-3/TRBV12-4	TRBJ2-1	TGTGCCAGCAGTCCCGATTTAAATGAGCAGTTCTTC	CASSPDLNEQFF
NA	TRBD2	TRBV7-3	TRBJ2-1	TGTGCCAGCAGCGGTCTAGGAGCGGGAGTTCCCCATGAGCAGTTCTTC	CASSGLGAGVPHEQFF
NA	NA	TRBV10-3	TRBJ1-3	TGTGCCATCAGTGAGCGAAACACCCACTCTGGAAACACCATATATTTT	CAISERNTHSGNTIYF
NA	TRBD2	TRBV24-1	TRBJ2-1	TGTGCCACCAGTGATGTCACCCATGGACTAGCGAGCAATGAGCAGTTCTTC	CATSDVTHGLASNEQFF
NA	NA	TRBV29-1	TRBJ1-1	TGCAGCGTCCGGACAGATATGAACACTGAAGCTTTCTTT	CSVRTDMNTEAFF
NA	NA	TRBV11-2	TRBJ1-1	TGTGCCAGCAGCCCCCCTGGGGGGAGGCACACTGAAGCTTTCTTT	CASSPPGGRHTEAFF
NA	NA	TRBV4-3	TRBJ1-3	TGCGCCAGCAGCCAGGGAAACACCATATATTTT	CASSQGNTIYF
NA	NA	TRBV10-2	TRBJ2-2	TGCGCCGCCCATAACACCGGGGAGCTGTTTTTT	CAAHNTGELFF
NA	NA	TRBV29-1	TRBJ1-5	TGCAGCGTTGGCGGGGTAGGTAGCAATCAGCCCCAGCATTTT	CSVGGVGSNQPQHF
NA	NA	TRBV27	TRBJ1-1	TGTGCCAGCAGTTTAAACAGGAACACTGAAGCTTTCTTT	CASSLNRNTEAFF
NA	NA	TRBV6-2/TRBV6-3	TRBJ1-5	TGTGCCAGCAGTTCCCCCCAGGGCAGCAATCAGCCCCAGCATTTT	CASSSPQGSNQPQHF
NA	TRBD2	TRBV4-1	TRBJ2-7	TGCGCCAGCAGCCAAGGACCGGGAGGCTTCTACGAGCAGTACTTC	CASSQGPGGFYEQYF
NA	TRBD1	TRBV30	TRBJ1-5	TGTGCCTGGAGATTGGGACAGAAAGATCAGCCCCAGCATTTT	CAWRLGQKDQPQHF
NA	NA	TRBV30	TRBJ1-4	TGTGCCTGGAGTCAGGGACATGCTAATGAAAAACTGTTTTTT	CAWSQGHANEKLFF
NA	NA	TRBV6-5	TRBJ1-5	TGTGCCAGCAGTTACGGGGTGGCTCAGCCCCAGCATTTT	CASSYGVAQPQHF
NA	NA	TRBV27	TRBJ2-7	TGTGCCAGCAGTTTGGTTGGACAGATCTACGAGCAGTACTTC	CASSLVGQIYEQYF
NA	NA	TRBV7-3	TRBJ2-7	TGTGCCAGCAGCTTAGGCGCAGCGGAAATCTACGAGCAGTACTTC	CASSLGAAEIYEQYF